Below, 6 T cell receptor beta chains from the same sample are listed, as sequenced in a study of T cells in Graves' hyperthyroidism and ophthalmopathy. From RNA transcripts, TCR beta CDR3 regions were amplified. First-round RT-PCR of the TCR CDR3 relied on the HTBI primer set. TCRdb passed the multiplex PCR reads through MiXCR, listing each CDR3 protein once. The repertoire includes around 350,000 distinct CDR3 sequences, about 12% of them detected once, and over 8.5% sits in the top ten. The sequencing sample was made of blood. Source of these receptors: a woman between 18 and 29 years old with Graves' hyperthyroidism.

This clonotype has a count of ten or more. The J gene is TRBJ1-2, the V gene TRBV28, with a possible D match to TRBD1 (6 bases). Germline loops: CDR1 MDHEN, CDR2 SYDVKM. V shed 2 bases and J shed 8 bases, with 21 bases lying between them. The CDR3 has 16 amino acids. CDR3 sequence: CASSLQPQFQGTGYTF. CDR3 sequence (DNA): TGTGCCAGCAGTTTACAGCCTCAGTTCCAGGGGACGGGCTACACCTTC.

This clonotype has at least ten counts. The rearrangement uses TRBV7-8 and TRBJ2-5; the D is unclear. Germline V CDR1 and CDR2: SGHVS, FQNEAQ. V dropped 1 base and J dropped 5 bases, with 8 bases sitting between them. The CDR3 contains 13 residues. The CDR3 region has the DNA TGTGCCAGCAGCTTAGAGAGGCCGGAGACCCAGTACTTC. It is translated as CASSLERPETQYF. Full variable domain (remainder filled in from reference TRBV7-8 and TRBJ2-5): GAGVSQSPRYKVAKRGQDVALRCDPISGHVSLFWYQQALGQGPEFLTYFQNEAQLDKSGLPSDRFFAERPEGSVSTLKIQRTQQEDSAVYLCASSLERPETQYFGPGTRLLVL.

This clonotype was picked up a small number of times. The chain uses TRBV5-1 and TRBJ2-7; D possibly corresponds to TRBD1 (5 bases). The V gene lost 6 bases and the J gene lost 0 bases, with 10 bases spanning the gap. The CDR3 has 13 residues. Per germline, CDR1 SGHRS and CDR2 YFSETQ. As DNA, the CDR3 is TGCGCCAGCAAACCCCAGGGCTCCTACGAGCAGTACTTC. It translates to CASKPQGSYEQYF.

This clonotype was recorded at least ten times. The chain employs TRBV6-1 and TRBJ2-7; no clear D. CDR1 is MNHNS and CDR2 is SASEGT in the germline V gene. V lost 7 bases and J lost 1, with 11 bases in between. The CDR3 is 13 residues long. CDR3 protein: CASNQYGSYEQYF. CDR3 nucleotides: TGTGCCAGCAACCAATATGGGTCCTACGAGCAGTACTTC.

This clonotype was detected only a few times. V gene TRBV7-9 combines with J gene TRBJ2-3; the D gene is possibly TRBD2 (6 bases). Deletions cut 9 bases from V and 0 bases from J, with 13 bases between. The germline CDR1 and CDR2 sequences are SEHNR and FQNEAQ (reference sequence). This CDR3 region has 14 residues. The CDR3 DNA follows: TGTGCCAGAGACGGCGGGGTTAGCACAGATACGCAGTATTTT. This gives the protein CARDGGVSTDTQYF.

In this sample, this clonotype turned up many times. CDR3 bases: TGCGCCAGCAGCCGCTCGGGGGGCACTGAAGCTTTCTTT. As protein: CASSRSGGTEAFF. The gene calls are TRBV5-1 and TRBJ1-1; TRBD1 might be the D (5 bases). Germline V CDR1 and CDR2: SGHRS, YFSETQ. This CDR3 comprises 13 residues. The V end lost 4 bases, the J end lost 4 bases, and 11 bases lay between the germline ends.